The rows below give T cell receptor beta chains drawn from one sample of a study of Ad26.COV2.S vaccination and SARS-CoV-2 variants. Method: immunoSEQ multiplex PCR; TCRdb's copy keeps in-frame clones and lacks some. The sample lists about 350,000 clones; 80% to 90% were seen once. The sequencing used peripheral blood, collected in a trial of Ad26.COV2.S vaccine versus placebo. These receptors were taken from a person between 18 and 65 years old who received the Ad26.COV2.S COVID-19 vaccine or a placebo. CDR3s include the opening cysteine and the closing phenylalanine or tryptophan. The order of the fields is D gene, J gene, clone size, V gene, CDR3 protein, CDR3 DNA. D genes are given only for firm matches. Expanded clones are given a class, and other clones once, few, many or no size at all.

d_gene: NA
j_gene: TRBJ2-7
abundance: NA
v_gene: TRBV27
CDR3aa: CASSPKPGTVNMGEQYF
CDR3nt: TGTGCCAGCAGCCCTAAACCCGGGACTGTGAACATGGGCGAGCAGTACTTC

d_gene: NA
j_gene: TRBJ2-5
abundance: NA
v_gene: TRBV5-5
CDR3aa: CASSLTGRETQYF
CDR3nt: TGTGCCAGCAGCTTGACAGGGCGGGAGACCCAGTACTTC

d_gene: NA
j_gene: TRBJ2-2
abundance: few
v_gene: TRBV29-1
CDR3aa: CSVDMEGGITGELFF
CDR3nt: TGCAGCGTTGATATGGAGGGCGGGATCACCGGGGAGCTGTTTTTT

d_gene: TRBD1
j_gene: TRBJ2-5
abundance: NA
v_gene: TRBV5-6
CDR3aa: CASRDRGETQYF
CDR3nt: TGTGCCAGCAGGGACAGGGGAGAGACCCAGTACTTC

d_gene: NA
j_gene: TRBJ1-6
abundance: NA
v_gene: TRBV13
CDR3aa: CASSPTGLSPLHF
CDR3nt: TGTGCCAGCAGCCCGACAGGTCTTTCACCCCTCCACTTT

d_gene: NA
j_gene: TRBJ2-3
abundance: NA
v_gene: TRBV7-2
CDR3aa: CASSLLRGAVDTQYF
CDR3nt: TGTGCCAGCAGCTTATTACGGGGGGCAGTAGATACGCAGTATTTT

d_gene: NA
j_gene: TRBJ2-5
abundance: NA
v_gene: TRBV2
CDR3aa: CASTGAGQETQYF
CDR3nt: TGTGCCAGCACCGGGGCAGGTCAAGAGACCCAGTACTTC

d_gene: TRBD1
j_gene: TRBJ1-6
abundance: NA
v_gene: TRBV28
CDR3aa: CASSFTGGPAGSPLHF
CDR3nt: TGTGCCAGCAGTTTCACAGGGGGCCCGGCTGGCTCACCCCTCCACTTT

d_gene: NA
j_gene: TRBJ1-1
abundance: NA
v_gene: TRBV19
CDR3aa: CASSFAREHTEAFF
CDR3nt: TGTGCCAGTAGTTTCGCCCGGGAGCACACTGAAGCTTTCTTT

d_gene: NA
j_gene: TRBJ2-7
abundance: NA
v_gene: TRBV6-2/TRBV6-3
CDR3aa: CASSYEERQYF
CDR3nt: TGTGCCAGCAGTTACGAGGAAAGGCAGTACTTC

d_gene: TRBD2
j_gene: TRBJ2-3
abundance: NA
v_gene: TRBV14
CDR3aa: CASSQELAGGVDTQYF
CDR3nt: TGTGCCAGCAGCCAAGAGCTAGCGGGAGGGGTAGATACGCAGTATTTT

d_gene: NA
j_gene: TRBJ1-1
abundance: NA
v_gene: TRBV18
CDR3aa: CASSQDSTIEAFF
CDR3nt: TGTGCCAGCTCACAGGACAGCACCATAGAAGCTTTCTTT

d_gene: NA
j_gene: TRBJ1-1
abundance: NA
v_gene: TRBV4-1
CDR3aa: CASSQVFSWGTQNTEAFF
CDR3nt: TGCGCCAGCAGCCAAGTGTTTAGCTGGGGGACACAGAACACTGAAGCTTTCTTT

d_gene: TRBD2
j_gene: TRBJ2-5
abundance: NA
v_gene: TRBV5-1
CDR3aa: CASSSGLAGGRGQETQYF
CDR3nt: TGCGCCAGCAGCTCGGGACTAGCGGGGGGACGAGGGCAAGAGACCCAGTACTTC

d_gene: TRBD1
j_gene: TRBJ1-4
abundance: NA
v_gene: TRBV25-1
CDR3aa: CASSEPTGRYEKLFF
CDR3nt: TGTGCCAGCAGTGAGCCGACAGGGCGTTATGAAAAACTGTTTTTT

d_gene: NA
j_gene: TRBJ2-5
abundance: many
v_gene: TRBV30
CDR3aa: CAWSVRPGETQYF
CDR3nt: TGTGCCTGGAGTGTGCGTCCGGGGGAGACCCAGTACTTC

d_gene: NA
j_gene: TRBJ2-7
abundance: NA
v_gene: TRBV18
CDR3aa: CASSPYEGEQYF
CDR3nt: TGTGCCAGCTCCCCCTACGAGGGGGAGCAGTACTTC

d_gene: TRBD1
j_gene: TRBJ1-1
abundance: NA
v_gene: TRBV5-1
CDR3aa: CASSTRQGASEAFF
CDR3nt: TGCGCCAGCAGCACCAGACAGGGGGCGAGTGAAGCTTTCTTT

d_gene: TRBD1
j_gene: TRBJ1-5
abundance: few
v_gene: TRBV28
CDR3aa: CASSTGQGGQPQHF
CDR3nt: TGTGCCAGCAGTACCGGACAGGGGGGTCAGCCCCAGCATTTT

d_gene: NA
j_gene: TRBJ2-2
abundance: NA
v_gene: TRBV20-1
CDR3aa: CSARRIGELFF
CDR3nt: TGCAGTGCTAGGAGGATCGGGGAGCTGTTTTTT

d_gene: NA
j_gene: TRBJ1-5
abundance: NA
v_gene: TRBV15
CDR3aa: CATSVGSNQPQHF
CDR3nt: TGTGCCACCAGCGTGGGAAGCAATCAGCCCCAGCATTTT

d_gene: TRBD2
j_gene: TRBJ2-2
abundance: NA
v_gene: TRBV7-9
CDR3aa: CASSLAQGSGRIAGELFF
CDR3nt: TGTGCCAGCAGCTTAGCGCAGGGTAGCGGGAGAATCGCCGGGGAGCTGTTTTTT

d_gene: TRBD1
j_gene: TRBJ2-2
abundance: NA
v_gene: TRBV30
CDR3aa: CAWRQGADGTGELFF
CDR3nt: TGTGCCTGGAGGCAGGGGGCGGACGGCACCGGGGAGCTGTTTTTT